This T cell receptor (beta chain) appears in the sequencing data of a study of OX40 agonist ivuxolimab in advanced cancers. Study details: Ivuxolimab, an antibody that agonizes OX40 (CD134), was administered to the patients. Partial response was recorded in three patients: one hepatocellular carcinoma and two cutaneous melanoma cases. Averaging roughly 60 years in age, with a range of about 23 to 79, the cohort was approximately 87% male. Findings and limits, study-wide: Averaging showed that CD8+ T cells had more expanded clones than CD4+ did.

Points on this clone: The antigen remains undetermined.

This CDR3 is 17 amino acids long. The V end lost 2 bases, the J end lost 0 bases, and 17 bases lay between the germline ends. Germline CDR1 is SGHAT and CDR2 is FQNNGV. Profiled with immunoSEQ multiplex PCR; TCRdb holds only in-frame clones, not every one. Of around 50,000 clones in the sample, 80% to 90% were seen once. V is TRBV11-2 and J is TRBJ2-7, with D possibly being TRBD2 (6 bases). The input for sequencing was CD4+ or CD8+ T cells sorted from blood, taken in a trial of the OX40 agonist ivuxolimab. The clonotype comes from an adult with an advanced solid tumor such as melanoma, head and neck, liver or kidney cancer. The chain's CDR3 is CASSLSRERGSSYEQYF. DNA of the CDR3: TGTGCCAGCAGCTTATCTAGGGAACGGGGGAGCTCCTACGAGCAGTACTTC.